This TCR beta chain originates from a study of patients and donors after allogeneic stem cell transplantation. MiXCR was run by TCRdb on the RT-PCR reads, yielding one entry per CDR3 protein. The sample holds about 960,000 distinct CDR3 sequences, under 20% seen once. Trimming stripped 0 bases from V and 5 bases from J, with 10 bases between. Looked up from germline, CDR1 is SNHLY and CDR2 is FYNNEI. The CDR3 spans 14 residues. The origin of this receptor is a human donor who was either an allogeneic HSCT recipient or a stem cell or donor lymphocyte infusion donor (not recorded which). It is not recorded whose cells these are; they may come from a transplant donor. The rearrangement uses TRBV2 and TRBJ1-2; D is undetermined. Source material: blood, either unsorted or a sorted T cell fraction (not recorded which). The CDR3, as DNA: TGTGCCAGCAGTGAAGCGCGGGGAGGTTATGGCTACACCTTC. Translating it yields CASSEARGGYGYTF.